This T cell receptor beta chain was sequenced during a study of spatial heterogeneity in lung cancer. A note on this clonotype: Its specificity is unknown. The library was designed around alpha chains, so this beta chain is a stray read whose abundance carries little weight.

Study-level findings and limits: The number of expanded tumor alpha and beta chains correlated with mutation number.

CDR3 length: 14 amino acids. Trimming pared 4 bases from V and 13 bases from J, leaving 17 bases between. Noted time point: sample taken at primary tumor resection. TCRdb reanalysed the 5' RACE reads using MiXCR and keeps one entry per CDR3 protein. The sample includes 17,000 or so distinct CDR3 sequences, around 6.2% of them seen just once. The sequences come from lung tumor tissue, collected at surgery. V is TRBV12-3 or TRBV12-4 and J is TRBJ1-6; weak D call: TRBD1 (5 bases). The receptor was isolated from a male donor with early-stage non-small cell lung cancer. The CDR3 DNA reads as TGTGCCAGCAGTTCTCAGGGTCTTAGGGTTCCCCTCCACTTT. This translates into CASSSQGLRVPLHF.